This entry is about one T cell receptor (beta chain). As handled by the study authors: Estimated nucleated cell counts came from reference gene primer amplification. Produced via immunoSEQ multiplex PCR; TCRdb's table is partial and in-frame only. Clonal size and the V and J genes are those of that table, whereas D and trimming came from the DNA. The sample consists of roughly 300,000 clones, about 83% of them appearing once. This entry is derived from a study of blood T cell repertoires in COVID-19. Study-wide background: Collection of acute and convalescent COVID-19 samples took place in the United States, Italy and Spain. PBMCs, B-cell-depleted T cells, or T cells were the source of the cDNA or gDNA that made up the material.

Germline loops: CDR1 SNHLY, CDR2 FYNNEI. The CDR3 is 15 residues long. Trimming took 6 bases from V and 0 from J, leaving 12 bases between them. The clonotype was recovered from a woman between 45 and 65 years old who had recovered from COVID-19. The genes are TRBV2 and TRBJ1-5; D might be TRBD1 (6 bases). Material for sequencing was peripheral blood. The CDR3 coding sequence is TGTGCCAGCAGGTCGGACAGCTATAGCAATCAGCCCCAGCATTTT. This gives the protein CASRSDSYSNQPQHF.